This paragraph reports one TCR beta chain. The antigen remains unidentified. CDR1 and CDR2 from the germline V gene are MNHEY and SVGAGI. The V end lost 6 bases, the J end lost 0 bases, and 5 bases lay between the germline ends. This CDR3 is 12 amino acids long. This sample was taken from a study of OX40 agonist ivuxolimab in advanced cancers. About the study: Patients took ivuxolimab, an agonistic anti-OX40 (CD134) antibody. Ivuxolimab was administered intravenously to patients at 0.01 to 10 mg/kg every 2 weeks. Prior anti-PD-1, anti-PD-L1 or anti-CTLA-4 therapy did not bar entry, and approximately 40% had some. Study-wide results and caveats: At 0.1 to 3.0 mg/kg, clonal expansion of CD4+ and CD8+ blood T cells had occurred by week 6.

Profiled with immunoSEQ multiplex PCR; TCRdb holds only in-frame clones, not every one. The repertoire holds 60,000 to 75,000 clones, with approximately 87% as singletons. Specimen: CD4+ or CD8+ T cells sorted from blood, collected in a trial of the OX40 agonist ivuxolimab. This chain links TRBV6-5 with TRBJ1-1; possible D gene TRBD1, 5 bases. This TCR came from an adult with an advanced solid tumor such as melanoma, head and neck, liver or kidney cancer. CDR3 sequence reads: CASRGVNTEAFF. For the CDR3, the DNA is TGTGCCAGCAGGGGGGTGAACACTGAAGCTTTCTTT.